The following is a T cell receptor (beta chain) sequence with its context. Antigen: not known. Germline V gene data show CDR1 as MNHEY and CDR2 as SVGEGT. This CDR3 is built from 15 residues. Trimming took off 1 base at V and 5 bases at J, with 12 bases between the two ends. The data were obtained in a study of T-cell memory formation after mild COVID-19. Study results and limitations: CD4+ contracting clones were mainly CM and EM; CD8+ ones, EMRA. Specificity for SARS-CoV-2 was not confirmed among the second-wave clones peaking on day 37.

Libraries for TCRalpha and TCRbeta carried sample barcodes and unique molecular identifiers via 5'RACE. TCRdb fed the 5' RACE reads into MiXCR, producing one record per CDR3 protein. Among hundreds of thousands of distinct CDR3 sequences listed, 15% to 20% were seen once. This chain connects TRBV6-2 or TRBV6-3 to TRBJ2-1; unclear D gene. The TCR originated in an adult woman who had mild COVID-19 (a few samples of this study predate the infection). Cell type and time point are not known. Sequenced sample: PBMCs or a T cell subset sorted from them (not recorded which). The CDR3 region is CASSYWPSLDNEQFF. The CDR3 DNA reads TGTGCCAGCAGTTACTGGCCGAGCCTCGACAATGAGCAGTTCTTC.